Below are 13 T cell receptor beta chains sequenced from a single sample in a study of cytomegalovirus exposure and HLA in healthy donors. The PCR made use of 60 Vbeta and 13 Jbeta primers. Clones were read by immunoSEQ multiplex PCR, and TCRdb kept only the in-frame ones, dropping some. Of 100,000 or so clones detected, roughly 69% appear once; the ten largest clones hold 2% to 2.5%. The source material was PBMCs. The receptors derive from a human donor in good health.

J is TRBJ1-5 and V is TRBV19; D not certain. V was shortened by 6 bases and J by 7 bases, with 10 bases between the two germline ends. CDR1 and CDR2 from the germline V gene are LNHDA and SQIVND (reference sequence). The CDR3 runs to 12 residues. The chain's CDR3 is CASSVRGQPQHF. CDR3 DNA: TGTGCCAGTAGCGTCAGAGGGCAGCCCCAGCATTTT.

V usage is TRBV2 and J usage is TRBJ2-2; 7 bases align to TRBD2. V was clipped by 4 bases and J by 3 bases; unmatched bases: 5. The CDR3 length is 15 residues. In germline, CDR1 is SNHLY, CDR2 FYNNEI. Here the CDR3 reads CASSVARGDTGELFF. CDR3 DNA sequence: TGTGCCAGCAGTGTCGCACGGGGGGACACCGGGGAGCTGTTTTTT.

This clone was observed once. The V call is TRBV7-2, the J call TRBJ2-5, with a weak D call TRBD2 (6 bases). The CDR3 is made up of 14 amino acids. V lost 2 bases to trimming and J lost 5 bases, with 12 bases between them. Germline values: CDR1 SGHTA, CDR2 FQGNSA. The CDR3 region is CASSLTGGEETQYF. The CDR3 DNA sequence: TGTGCCAGCAGCTTAACAGGCGGGGAGGAGACCCAGTACTTC.

The CDR3 bases are TGTGCCAGCAGCTTAGCGGGGGGGACAGGGCTCTCACCCCTCCACTTT. This codes for CASSLAGGTGLSPLHF. This chain links TRBV11-2 with TRBJ1-6; 9 bases agree with TRBD1. V shed 1 base and J 10 bases; nucleotides not matched to a gene: 8. Germline V gene data show CDR1 as SGHAT and CDR2 as FQNNGV. There are 16 residues in the CDR3.

This clone was seen once. The CDR3 reads CASSQAPPGTSGSQETQYF. The DNA for the CDR3 is TGCGCCAGCAGCCAAGCCCCCCCGGGGACTAGCGGTAGTCAAGAGACCCAGTACTTC. The chain employs TRBV4-1 and TRBJ2-5; 11 bases map to TRBD2. Germline CDR1 is MGHRA and CDR2 is YSYEKL. V gave up 1 base and J gave up 2 bases; unmatched junction bases: 12. There are 19 residues in the CDR3.

The chain is built from TRBV11-2 and TRBJ1-1; 10 bases are shared with TRBD1. CDR1 and CDR2 (germline): SGHAT, FQNNGV. V shed 3 bases, J shed 0 bases, and the junction held 4 bases outside the gene matches. The CDR3 consists of 16 residues. CDR3 in DNA: TGTGCCAGCAGCTTGGGACAGGGGACGGTGAACACTGAAGCTTTCTTT. Amino acid sequence: CASSLGQGTVNTEAFF.

The genes are TRBV5-1 and TRBJ1-5; TRBD1 aligns across 8 bases. Germline values: CDR1 SGHRS, CDR2 YFSETQ. The ends lost 1 base at V and 4 bases at J; junction bases unmatched: 4. The length of the CDR3 is 15 residues. CDR3 nucleotide sequence: TGCGCCAGCAGCTTGTCCGGACAGGGTAATCAGCCCCAGCATTTT. Translation gives CASSLSGQGNQPQHF.

The J gene is TRBJ2-5, the V gene TRBV5-6; unclear D gene. The better agreement between TRBJ2-7 and the DNA end casts doubt on the J call. Germline V gives CDR1 SGHDT, CDR2 YYEEEE. This CDR3 spans 16 amino acids. CDR3 region: CASSPARYKHSYEQYF. CDR3 bases: TGTGCCAGCAGCCCGGCTAGGTACAAGCACTCCTACGAGCAGTACTTC.

J is TRBJ1-1 and V is TRBV5-1; 10 positions agree with TRBD1. This CDR3 is built from 16 residues. Per the germline V gene, CDR1 is SGHRS and CDR2 is YFSETQ. V was clipped by 0 bases and J by 7 bases; unmatched bases: 9. The CDR3 region is CASSLDRGQGVDEAFF. CDR3 DNA sequence: TGCGCCAGCAGCTTGGACAGAGGACAGGGGGTGGATGAAGCTTTCTTT.

The chain employs TRBV28 and TRBJ1-5; D gene uncertain. The CDR3 is 14 residues long. The V end lost 3 bases, the J end lost 0 bases, and 6 bases lay between the germline ends. Germline CDR1 MDHEN, CDR2 SYDVKM. The CDR3 bases are TGTGCCAGCAGTTTGACATATAGCAATCAGCCCCAGCATTTT. It specifies CASSLTYSNQPQHF. Using reference TRBV28 and TRBJ1-5 for the parts outside the CDR3, the full variable domain is DVKVTQSSRYLVKRTGEKVFLECVQDMDHENMFWYRQDPGLGLRLIYFSYDVKMKEKGDIPEGYSVSREKKERFSLILESASTNQTSMYLCASSLTYSNQPQHFGDGTRLSIL.

The J gene is TRBJ1-6, the V gene TRBV4-2, with 9 bases matching TRBD1. V dropped 4 bases and J dropped 8; count of bases not matched to a gene: 6. Germline lookup yields CDR1 LGHNA and CDR2 YNFKEQ. The CDR3 is 15 residues long. The CDR3 DNA reads as TGTGCCAGCAGCCTTGAACAGGGGGCTTATTCACCCCTCCACTTT. Translating gives CASSLEQGAYSPLHF.

The rearrangement links TRBV6-6 to TRBJ1-6; 8 bases align to TRBD1. From germline, CDR1 is MNHNY and CDR2 SVGAGI (reference sequence). The V and J ends lost 4 bases and 6 bases, in that order; junction bases with no gene match: 8. This CDR3 comprises 16 residues. CDR3 loop: CASSSKTGGVNSPLHF. The CDR3 DNA follows: TGTGCCAGCAGTTCGAAAACAGGGGGTGTTAATTCACCCCTCCACTTT.

The chain links TRBV25-1 to TRBJ2-5; 7 bases line up with TRBD1. The CDR3 spans 14 residues. Germline V gives CDR1 MGHDK, CDR2 SYGVNS. With V trimmed by 5 bases and J by 9 bases, 12 bases remained unmatched. The DNA of the CDR3 is TGTGCCAGCAGTAGGGGGACAGAGGTTGCAGCCCAGTACTTC. Its translation: CASSRGTEVAAQYF.